Listed below are T cell receptor beta chains from one sample, sequenced in a study of cytomegalovirus exposure and HLA in healthy donors. Libraries were prepared by immunoSEQ multiplex PCR; TCRdb keeps only in-frame clonotypes and omits some of them. The sample has 150,000 to 200,000 clones; roughly 78% are singletons. The specimen was PBMCs. The receptors were gathered from a woman between 45 and 65 years old in good health and CMV-seropositive. The CDR3 runs from the conserved cysteine through the conserved F or W. A D gene is named only where the DNA matches it firmly. The size entry is marked missing in some rows and otherwise reads once, few, many or a size class.

NA | TRBJ2-1 | TRBV19 | few | TGTGCCAGTAGTATAGACCCCCGGACTCCCGGACAGCAGTTCTTC | CASSIDPRTPGQQFF
TRBD1 | TRBJ2-7 | TRBV5-6 | NA | TGTGCCAGCAGCTCTGGACAGGGTACCTACGAGCAGTACTTC | CASSSGQGTYEQYF
NA | TRBJ2-3 | TRBV4-1 | NA | TGCGCCAGCAGCCTCTTAGACATATCTAGCACAGATACGCAGTATTTT | CASSLLDISSTDTQYF
NA | TRBJ1-3 | TRBV19 | NA | TGTGCCAGTAGTATCAAACCCCCAGGGAACACCATATATTTT | CASSIKPPGNTIYF
TRBD2 | TRBJ2-1 | TRBV29-1 | NA | TGCAGCGTTAGACGGACTAGCGGGGCGAATGAGCAGTTCTTC | CSVRRTSGANEQFF
TRBD1 | TRBJ2-3 | TRBV5-8 | NA | TGTGCCAGCAGCTTGCTTGGGACAGTCCGCCGCACAGATACGCAGTATTTT | CASSLLGTVRRTDTQYF
NA | TRBJ2-2 | TRBV19 | NA | TGTGCCAGTAGTATACCCCGCAGGGATGCCGGGGAGCTGTTTTTT | CASSIPRRDAGELFF
NA | TRBJ1-5 | TRBV7-2 | NA | TGTGCCAGCAGCACCCGGGACAATCAGCTCCAGCATTTT | CASSTRDNQLQHF
TRBD1 | TRBJ1-2 | TRBV2 | NA | TGTGCCAGCAGGACAGGGGGTTCCTATGGCTACACCTTC | CASRTGGSYGYTF
NA | TRBJ1-4 | TRBV15 | NA | TGTGCCACCAGCAGCCCGGGAATAACGACTAATGAAAAACTGTTTTTT | CATSSPGITTNEKLFF
TRBD1 | TRBJ1-2 | TRBV6-1 | few | TGTGCCAGCAGGACAGGGGGCGGGTATGGCTACACCTTC | CASRTGGGYGYTF
TRBD1 | TRBJ1-3 | TRBV5-1 | NA | TGCGCCAGCAGCCCCGGCTACAGGGGTCAGGGAAACACCATATATTTT | CASSPGYRGQGNTIYF
NA | TRBJ1-1 | TRBV5-1 | NA | TGCGCCAGCAGCTTGAACACCCTGAACACTGAAGCTTTCTTT | CASSLNTLNTEAFF
NA | TRBJ1-3 | TRBV7-9 | NA | TGTGCCAGCAGCTACCACCAGGGAAACACCATATATTTT | CASSYHQGNTIYF
NA | TRBJ2-3 | TRBV5-4 | many | TGTGCCAGCAGCCCGAGCACAGATACGCAGTATTTT | CASSPSTDTQYF
NA | TRBJ2-1 | TRBV9 | NA | TGTGCCAGCAGCGCCAGGCGGGGGACATACAATGAGCAGTTCTTC | CASSARRGTYNEQFF
TRBD1 | TRBJ1-2 | TRBV5-1 | once | TGCGCCAGCAGCTGGGGACAGGTTGGAAACTATGGCTACACCTTC | CASSWGQVGNYGYTF